This T cell receptor (beta chain) was captured in a study of radiotherapy plus CTLA-4 blockade in lung cancer. Across the study: Objective response rate was 15% to 20%; disease control rate, approximately 30%. Findings and limits, study-wide: Subsequent to radiotherapy plus ipilimumab, tumor-derived TCR clones underwent expansion in blood.

Notes on this clone: The antigen remains unidentified.

With ipilimumab providing CTLA-4 blockade, focal radiation was administered to patients who had chemo-refractory metastatic non-small-cell lung cancer. Here immunoSEQ multiplex PCR was the method, and the copy in TCRdb shows in-frame clones only, minus some. Found here are around 95,000 clones, roughly 85% of them singletons; the top ten hold 0.65% to 1%. The CDR3 has 17 residues. V was pared by 2 bases and J by 1 base, with 3 bases of the junction left unmatched. In germline, CDR1 is SGDLS, CDR2 YYNGEE. The sequenced sample was peripheral blood, obtained from a patient treated with radiotherapy plus ipilimumab. The receptor was isolated from a human donor with non-small cell lung cancer who had stable disease on radiotherapy plus ipilimumab. This chain links TRBV9 with TRBJ2-7; TRBD2 aligns across 16 bases. In DNA form, the CDR3 reads TGTGCCAGCAGCGTCGGGACTAGCGGGGGGGAATCCTACGAGCAGTACTTC. Protein: CASSVGTSGGESYEQYF.